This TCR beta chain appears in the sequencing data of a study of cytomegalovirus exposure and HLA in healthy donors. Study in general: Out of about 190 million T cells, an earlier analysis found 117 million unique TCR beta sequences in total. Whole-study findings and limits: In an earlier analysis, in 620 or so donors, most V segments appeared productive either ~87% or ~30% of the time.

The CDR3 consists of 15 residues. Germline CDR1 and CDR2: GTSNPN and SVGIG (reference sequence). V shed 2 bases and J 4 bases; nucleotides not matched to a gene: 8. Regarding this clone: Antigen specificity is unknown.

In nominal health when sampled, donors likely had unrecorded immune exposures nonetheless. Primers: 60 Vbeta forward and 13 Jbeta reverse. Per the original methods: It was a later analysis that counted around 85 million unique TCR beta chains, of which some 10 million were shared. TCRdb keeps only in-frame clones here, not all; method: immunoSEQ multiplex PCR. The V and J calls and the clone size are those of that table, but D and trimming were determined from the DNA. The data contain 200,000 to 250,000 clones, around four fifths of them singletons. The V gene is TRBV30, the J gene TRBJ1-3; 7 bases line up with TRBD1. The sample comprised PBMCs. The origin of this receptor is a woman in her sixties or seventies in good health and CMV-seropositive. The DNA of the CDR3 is TGTGCCTGGAGTCGAACTGACAGGGAAGGAAACACCATATATTTT. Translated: CAWSRTDREGNTIYF.